The clone carrying this T cell receptor (beta chain) showed up just a few times. The data were obtained in a study of blood T cell repertoires in COVID-19. The CDR3 extends over 16 amino acids. CDR1 MDHEN and CDR2 SYDVKM come from the germline V gene. V lost 7 bases to trimming and J lost 2 bases, with 18 bases between them. Produced via immunoSEQ multiplex PCR; TCRdb's table is partial and in-frame only. The profile shows a few hundred thousand clones, 70% to 90% of them singletons. The chain uses TRBV28 and TRBJ1-5; possibly TRBD1 for D (5 bases). The sequencing input was PBMCs or T cells enriched from blood (not recorded which). This TCR was sampled from a woman aged 18 to 35 who had been exposed to COVID-19. Here the CDR3 DNA reads TGTGCCAGCACACTAAGGTTGGGGCAGGGCAATCAGCCCCAGCATTTT. Its translation: CASTLRLGQGNQPQHF.